These T cell receptor beta chains were read from a single sample in a study of shared clonotypes between healthy human individuals. The protocol was immunoSEQ multiplex PCR, while the TCRdb copy is restricted to in-frame clones and leaves out a portion. The sample carries around 2,000,000 clones, 90% to 95% recorded once. The source material was naive CD4+ T cells sorted from blood. These receptors all stem from a man aged 18 to 30 in good health. Both conserved end residues are part of each CDR3. Each record gives: V gene, clone size, D gene, J gene, CDR3 DNA, CDR3 protein. The D gene is left open where the match is weak. Some rows have no size entry. The others give once, few or many, or a class for an expanded clone.

>TRBV10-3|once|TRBD1|TRBJ2-5
TGTGCCATCAGTTCAGGGGGCACAGAGACCCAGTACTTC
CAISSGGTETQYF
>TRBV27|-|-|TRBJ1-3
TGTGCCACCCAAGGGAACACCATATATTTT
CATQGNTIYF
>TRBV6-6|-|-|TRBJ2-5
TGTGCCAGCAGTCCCTGGGGTCCGGACTCTCAAGAGACCCAGTACTTC
CASSPWGPDSQETQYF
>TRBV19|-|TRBD2|TRBJ2-3
TGTGCCAGTAGTAGGACTAGCGGGAGTCTTACAGATACGCAGTATTTT
CASSRTSGSLTDTQYF
>TRBV10-1|-|-|TRBJ2-5
TGCGCCAGCAGTAGCGGACTAGGGGGTTATGAGACCCAGTACTTC
CASSSGLGGYETQYF
>TRBV27|-|TRBD1|TRBJ1-6
TGTGCCAGCAGTTTGGGCCCTGGACAGGGAGGCTCACCCCTCCACTTT
CASSLGPGQGGSPLHF
>TRBV11-3|once|TRBD1|TRBJ2-3
TGTGCCAGCAGCGCTACAGGGGCCGCAGATACGCAGTATTTT
CASSATGAADTQYF
>TRBV9|-|TRBD1|TRBJ1-4
TGTGCCAGCAGCTCCCGGGACAGAACCGCAACTAATGAAAAACTGTTTTTT
CASSSRDRTATNEKLFF
>TRBV5-1|-|-|TRBJ1-1
TGCGCCAGCAGCTTGTCGGGACACTCGAACACTGAAGCTTTCTTT
CASSLSGHSNTEAFF
>TRBV10-2|-|-|TRBJ2-3
TGCGCCAGCAGCTCGACCCGCACAGATACGCAGTATTTT
CASSSTRTDTQYF
>TRBV5-1|-|-|TRBJ2-3
TGCGCCAGCAGCTTGGAGTTATCGAGGGGGAAGGAAGATACGCAGTATTTT
CASSLELSRGKEDTQYF
>TRBV5-6|-|TRBD2|TRBJ2-3
TGTGCCAGCAGCTTGGGACTAGCGGTAAACACAGATACGCAGTATTTT
CASSLGLAVNTDTQYF
>TRBV7-2|-|-|TRBJ2-1
TGTGCCAGCAGCCAATTGCGGACCAAGAGCAATGAGCAGTTCTTC
CASSQLRTKSNEQFF
>TRBV18|-|TRBD1|TRBJ1-1
TGTGCCAGCTCACCACTTTCCGGGACAGGAGCGAACACTGAAGCTTTCTTT
CASSPLSGTGANTEAFF
>TRBV10-3|many|-|TRBJ1-1
TGTGCCATCAGTGATGGGGGGGTGAACACTGAAGCTTTCTTT
CAISDGGVNTEAFF
>TRBV6-5|-|-|TRBJ1-6
TGTGCCAGCAGTCAGGTATCAGGATCACCCCTCCACTTT
CASSQVSGSPLHF
>TRBV6-5|once|-|TRBJ2-3
TGTGCCAGCAGTTATCAGGGTTGGGGCACAGATACGCAGTATTTT
CASSYQGWGTDTQYF
>TRBV10-3|-|TRBD1|TRBJ1-4
TGTGCCATCAGTGAGGTCCCCGCAGGGGGCAACGAAAAACTGTTTTTT
CAISEVPAGGNEKLFF
>TRBV19|-|TRBD2|TRBJ2-7
TGTGCTAGTAGCCTCGGACTAGCGGGATACGAGCAGTACTTC
CASSLGLAGYEQYF
>TRBV27|-|TRBD2|TRBJ2-1
TGTGCCAGCAGTTTAGAACTAGCGGGTGAGCAGTTCTTC
CASSLELAGEQFF
>TRBV10-3|once|-|TRBJ2-7
TGTGCCATCAGTGAGTCGACCTTTAGCGAGCAGTACTTC
CAISESTFSEQYF
>TRBV5-1|-|TRBD1|TRBJ2-3
TGCGCCAGCAGCTTGGGACAGGGAGATACGCAGTATTTT
CASSLGQGDTQYF
>TRBV10-3|-|-|TRBJ2-4
TGTGCCATCAGTGAAGGGGACACTATAGCCAAAAACATTCAGTACTTC
CAISEGDTIAKNIQYF
>TRBV4-1|once|TRBD2|TRBJ2-4
TGCGCCAGCAGCCAGGGACTAGCGGGAGGGCCAACGGCCAAAAACATTCAGTACTTC
CASSQGLAGGPTAKNIQYF
>TRBV4-1|-|-|TRBJ1-4
TGCGCCAGCAGCCAAGCCCTAGGATGGGAAAAACTGTTTTTT
CASSQALGWEKLFF
>TRBV4-1|-|-|TRBJ2-7
TGCGCCAGCAGCCAAGACTTCTACGAGCAGTACTTC
CASSQDFYEQYF
>TRBV6-5|-|TRBD2|TRBJ2-1
TGTGCCAGCAGTGATACCCGACTAGCGGGAGAGTTCTTC
CASSDTRLAGEFF
>TRBV13|-|-|TRBJ2-2
TGTGCCAGCAGCTCCGCGGGCGGGTACACCGGGGAGCTGTTTTTT
CASSSAGGYTGELFF
>TRBV7-2|-|TRBD1|TRBJ1-3
TGTGCCAGCAGCTCCAATTCCCAGGGGGCCATATATTTT
CASSSNSQGAIYF
>TRBV7-9|-|-|TRBJ2-5
TGTGCCAGCAGCTTAGCCCCGGGCAGTCAAGAGACCCAGTACTTC
CASSLAPGSQETQYF
>TRBV11-2|-|TRBD1|TRBJ2-2
TGTGCCAGCAGCTTCAGACAGGGTAGCACCGGGGAGCTGTTTTTT
CASSFRQGSTGELFF
>TRBV10-3|-|-|TRBJ2-7
TGTGCCATTGCTGGGGGAGAGATCTACGAGCAGTACTTC
CAIAGGEIYEQYF
>TRBV6-5|-|-|TRBJ2-2
TGTGCCAGCACCCTCCGGGGGCCGAACACCGGGGAGCTGTTTTTT
CASTLRGPNTGELFF
>TRBV18|-|-|TRBJ2-2
TGTGCCAGCTCACCTTTTGGGGGCAGCAACACCGGGGAGCTGTTTTTT
CASSPFGGSNTGELFF
>TRBV30|-|-|TRBJ1-2
TGTGCCTGGAACTGGCTCACCACTAACTATGGCTACACCTTC
CAWNWLTTNYGYTF
>TRBV14|-|TRBD2|TRBJ2-1
TGTGCCAGCAGCCATCTAGCGGGGGGGCCAAACAATGAGCAGTTCTTC
CASSHLAGGPNNEQFF
>TRBV4-3|-|TRBD1|TRBJ2-7
TGCGCCAGCAGCCTGGACAGGGGGGTCTACGAGCAGTACTTC
CASSLDRGVYEQYF
>TRBV28|-|-|TRBJ1-4
TGTGCCAGCAGTTTGGGTACAGGGTGGGGCGAAAAACTGTTTTTT
CASSLGTGWGEKLFF
>TRBV4-3|many|-|TRBJ1-5
TGCGCCAGCAGCCAATTACAGGGTTTCGGGCAGCCCCAGCATTTT
CASSQLQGFGQPQHF
>TRBV10-3|-|-|TRBJ2-7
TGTGCCATCAGTGAGTCATGGGGGTTAGGGTCCTCCTACGAGCAGTACTTC
CAISESWGLGSSYEQYF
>TRBV7-9|-|TRBD1|TRBJ1-1
TGTGCCAGCAGCTTAGGGACAGGGGGCCTAGCTGAAGCTTTCTTT
CASSLGTGGLAEAFF
>TRBV2|once|-|TRBJ2-7
TGTGCCAGCAGTGAAGCTCCGATTCTATCCGAGCAGTACTTC
CASSEAPILSEQYF
>TRBV9|-|-|TRBJ1-1
TGTGCCAGCAGCGTAGGGGGGACAACTGAAGCTTTCTTT
CASSVGGTTEAFF
>TRBV5-4|-|-|TRBJ2-7
TGTGCCAGCAGCTTGTCGGGGGGCCGTTACGAGCAGTACTTC
CASSLSGGRYEQYF
>TRBV9|-|-|TRBJ2-1
TGTGCCAGCAGCATCACAGGTAGGGGGGCCTACAATGAGCAGTTCTTC
CASSITGRGAYNEQFF
>TRBV5-8|-|TRBD1|TRBJ1-6
TGTGCCAGCAGCTTGCCAGGGGGCATATATTCACCCCTCCACTTT
CASSLPGGIYSPLHF
>TRBV2|-|-|TRBJ1-2
TGTGCCAGCAGTGAAGCTTCGGGACGGCGGAACTATGGCTACACCTTC
CASSEASGRRNYGYTF
>TRBV6-5|-|TRBD2|TRBJ2-6
TGTGCCAGTAGCGGGAGTTCTGGGGCCAACGTCCTGACTTTC
CASSGSSGANVLTF
>TRBV10-3|-|TRBD1|TRBJ2-2
TGTGCCATCAGTGAGGCCAGGGGGCGATTAGCAACGAACACCGGGGAGCTGTTTTTT
CAISEARGRLATNTGELFF
>TRBV4-3|-|-|TRBJ1-2
TGCGCCAGCAGCCAAAAGCTGGGGGGGAACTATGGCTACACCTTC
CASSQKLGGNYGYTF
>TRBV6-5|once|-|TRBJ1-2
TGTGCCAGCAGTACCCGTTCGGCGGGAACCTATGGCTACACCTTC
CASSTRSAGTYGYTF
>TRBV6-6|-|-|TRBJ1-2
TGTGCCAGCAGTCCGGATGGTTATGGCTACACCTTC
CASSPDGYGYTF
>TRBV28|-|-|TRBJ2-7
TGTGCCAGCATCTCAACTCGGGGAAGCTACGAGCAGTACTTC
CASISTRGSYEQYF